This is a list of T cell receptor beta chains from one sample in a study of T cells in Graves' hyperthyroidism and ophthalmopathy. TCRdb re-analysed the multiplex PCR reads in MiXCR, keeping a single row per CDR3 protein. Here the sample spans over 350,000 distinct CDR3 sequences, around 15% being singletons. The sequenced sample was blood. These receptors were obtained from a man aged 18 to 29 with Graves' ophthalmopathy. Each CDR3 is given with its conserved first and last residue. A D gene is named only where the DNA matches it firmly. Size tells how often a clone was seen (once, few, many) or the class of an expanded clone, and some rows leave it out.

size: .; J: TRBJ2-1; V: TRBV10-3; D: TRBD2; CDR3: CASSLYGGGAYNEQFF; DNA: TGTGCCAGCAGTTTGTACGGCGGGGGGGCCTACAATGAGCAGTTCTTC
size: few; J: TRBJ2-3; V: TRBV25-1; D: TRBD2; CDR3: CASRTSGAWDTQYF; DNA: TGTGCCAGTAGGACTAGCGGGGCCTGGGATACGCAGTATTTT
size: .; J: TRBJ2-3; V: TRBV7-9; D: TRBD2; CDR3: CASSKAGGDTQYF; DNA: TGTGCCAGCAGCAAAGCGGGGGGAGATACGCAGTATTTT
size: many; J: TRBJ2-7; V: TRBV2; D: TRBD1; CDR3: CASSVIGTGRAYEQYF; DNA: TGTGCCAGCAGTGTAATAGGGACAGGGAGAGCCTACGAGCAGTACTTC
size: many; J: TRBJ2-5; V: TRBV30; D: .; CDR3: CAWSVMYQETQYF; DNA: TGTGCCTGGAGTGTTATGTACCAAGAGACCCAGTACTTC
size: many; J: TRBJ2-3; V: TRBV10-3; D: TRBD1; CDR3: CAIYGRGLDTQYF; DNA: TGTGCCATCTACGGCAGGGGGCTGGATACGCAGTATTTT
size: few; J: TRBJ2-1; V: TRBV24-1; D: TRBD2; CDR3: CATSFRGGRNNEQFF; DNA: TGTGCCACCAGTTTTAGAGGCGGGAGAAACAATGAGCAGTTCTTC
size: many; J: TRBJ2-5; V: TRBV18; D: .; CDR3: CASSPPAWQETQYF; DNA: TGTGCCAGCTCACCACCGGCGTGGCAAGAGACCCAGTACTTC
size: once; J: TRBJ2-1; V: TRBV18; D: TRBD1; CDR3: CASSTGQGDEQFF; DNA: TGTGCCAGCTCAACCGGACAGGGAGATGAGCAGTTCTTC
size: few; J: TRBJ2-6; V: TRBV7-3; D: .; CDR3: CASSRGTSGANVLTF; DNA: TGTGCCAGCAGCCGCGGGACATCTGGGGCCAACGTCCTGACTTTC
size: many; J: TRBJ2-7; V: TRBV7-2; D: .; CDR3: CASSLAQASYEQYF; DNA: TGTGCCAGCAGCTTAGCCCAGGCCTCCTACGAGCAGTACTTC
size: many; J: TRBJ1-3; V: TRBV20-1; D: .; CDR3: CSAFTSSGNTIYF; DNA: TGCAGTGCTTTCACAAGCTCTGGAAACACCATATATTTT
size: few; J: TRBJ2-1; V: TRBV4-2; D: .; CDR3: CASSQPTDYPGEQFF; DNA: TGTGCCAGCAGCCAACCAACAGACTACCCGGGGGAGCAGTTCTTC
size: .; J: TRBJ2-7; V: TRBV5-1; D: TRBD2; CDR3: CASSFQPGLAGGRSYEQYF; DNA: TGCGCCAGCAGCTTTCAACCGGGACTAGCGGGGGGACGCTCCTACGAGCAGTACTTC
size: many; J: TRBJ2-1; V: TRBV12-3/TRBV12-4; D: .; CDR3: CASSLAEPNNEQFF; DNA: TGTGCCAGCAGCTTAGCGGAGCCCAACAATGAGCAGTTCTTC
size: many; J: TRBJ2-3; V: TRBV5-6; D: .; CDR3: CASSLDGATDTQYF; DNA: TGTGCCAGCAGCTTGGATGGTGCCACAGATACGCAGTATTTT
size: many; J: TRBJ2-7; V: TRBV11-2; D: .; CDR3: CASSLDVGSTGHEQYF; DNA: TGTGCCAGCAGCTTAGATGTGGGGTCCACCGGCCACGAGCAGTACTTC
size: .; J: TRBJ1-3; V: TRBV9; D: .; CDR3: CASSAGPTGQSGNTIYF; DNA: TGTGCCAGCAGCGCGGGACCGACCGGACAGTCTGGAAACACCATATATTTT
size: many; J: TRBJ2-5; V: TRBV7-2; D: .; CDR3: CASSRDQGTETQYF; DNA: TGTGCCAGCAGCAGGGACCAGGGAACGGAGACCCAGTACTTC
size: many; J: TRBJ2-7; V: TRBV5-1; D: .; CDR3: CASSLLAGEQYF; DNA: TGCGCCAGCAGCTTGTTGGCGGGAGAGCAGTACTTC
size: many; J: TRBJ2-1; V: TRBV11-2; D: TRBD1; CDR3: CASSLDLGQGIGEQFF; DNA: TGTGCCAGCAGCTTAGATCTAGGACAGGGGATCGGTGAGCAGTTCTTC
size: .; J: TRBJ1-5; V: TRBV18; D: TRBD1; CDR3: CASSNWTGGNQPQHF; DNA: TGTGCCAGCTCAAACTGGACAGGGGGCAATCAGCCCCAGCATTTT
size: many; J: TRBJ2-4; V: TRBV29-1; D: TRBD1; CDR3: CSVGGEQGAGNIQYF; DNA: TGCAGCGTAGGGGGGGAACAGGGGGCAGGAAACATTCAGTACTTC
size: .; J: TRBJ1-5; V: TRBV19; D: TRBD1; CDR3: CTSSTDRGRNQPQHF; DNA: TGTACCAGTAGCACGGACAGGGGCCGCAATCAGCCCCAGCATTTT
size: many; J: TRBJ2-3; V: TRBV6-1; D: TRBD2; CDR3: CASSYLPSGSKDTQYF; DNA: TGTGCCAGCAGTTACCTTCCTAGCGGGAGCAAAGATACGCAGTATTTT
size: many; J: TRBJ1-1; V: TRBV3-1; D: .; CDR3: CASSQDEDTEAFF; DNA: TGTGCCAGCAGCCAAGATGAAGACACTGAAGCTTTCTTT
size: .; J: TRBJ1-5; V: TRBV6-9; D: .; CDR3: CASSWTGNQPQHF; DNA: TGTGCCAGCAGTTGGACGGGCAATCAGCCCCAGCATTTT
size: many; J: TRBJ2-1; V: TRBV29-1; D: TRBD1; CDR3: CSAPGQGLEEQFF; DNA: TGCAGCGCCCCGGGACAGGGTCTCGAGGAGCAGTTCTTC
size: many; J: TRBJ2-3; V: TRBV6-1; D: TRBD2; CDR3: CASIQLSGRWTDTQYF; DNA: TGTGCCAGCATCCAACTCAGCGGGAGGTGGACAGATACGCAGTATTTT
size: few; J: TRBJ2-7; V: TRBV4-2; D: .; CDR3: CASSQGVASAPYEQYF; DNA: TGTGCCAGCAGCCAAGGAGTGGCTAGCGCACCCTACGAGCAGTACTTC
size: .; J: TRBJ2-7; V: TRBV24-1; D: .; CDR3: CATSDDRQAPYEQYF; DNA: TGTGCCACCAGTGACGATAGACAGGCCCCCTACGAGCAGTACTTC
size: .; J: TRBJ1-6; V: TRBV7-9; D: .; CDR3: CASELWGGSRNSPLHF; DNA: TGTGCCAGCGAATTGTGGGGGGGCAGTAGGAATTCACCCCTCCACTTT
size: many; J: TRBJ1-2; V: TRBV24-1; D: TRBD1; CDR3: CATEGQGHGYTF; DNA: TGTGCCACCGAGGGACAGGGCCATGGCTACACCTTC
size: many; J: TRBJ2-7; V: TRBV27; D: TRBD2; CDR3: CASSLGTSAYEQYF; DNA: TGTGCCAGCAGTTTAGGGACTAGCGCCTACGAGCAGTACTTC
size: many; J: TRBJ1-6; V: TRBV7-8; D: .; CDR3: CASSLVGEESPLHF; DNA: TGTGCCAGCAGCTTAGTGGGGGAGGAATCACCCCTCCACTTT
size: .; J: TRBJ2-7; V: TRBV19; D: .; CDR3: CASSQALGGFYEQYF; DNA: TGTGCCAGTAGTCAGGCTCTCGGGGGCTTCTACGAGCAGTACTTC
size: many; J: TRBJ2-3; V: TRBV5-1; D: .; CDR3: CASSLGSTEADTQYF; DNA: TGCGCCAGCAGCTTGGGGTCCACAGAGGCAGATACGCAGTATTTT
size: many; J: TRBJ2-3; V: TRBV20-1; D: TRBD2; CDR3: CSAMPRGGLDTQYF; DNA: TGCAGTGCTATGCCGCGGGGGGGCTTGGATACGCAGTATTTT
size: few; J: TRBJ1-2; V: TRBV27; D: .; CDR3: CASSFVGAYGYTF; DNA: TGTGCCAGCAGTTTCGTGGGGGCCTATGGCTACACCTTC
size: many; J: TRBJ1-2; V: TRBV29-1; D: .; CDR3: CSVDNYRANYGYTF; DNA: TGCAGCGTTGACAACTACAGAGCTAACTATGGCTACACCTTC
size: many; J: TRBJ2-3; V: TRBV7-9; D: .; CDR3: CASSFSGTDTQYF; DNA: TGTGCCAGCAGCTTTAGCGGCACAGATACGCAGTATTTT
size: few; J: TRBJ1-5; V: TRBV25-1; D: .; CDR3: CASSFTDQPQHF; DNA: TGTGCCAGCAGCTTTACAGATCAGCCCCAGCATTTT